The clone carrying this T cell receptor (beta chain) showed up just once. What it binds is not known. This CDR3 has 14 residues. Germline V gene lookup returns CDR1 MRHNA and CDR2 SNTAGT. V lost 7 bases to trimming and J lost 6 bases; unmatched junction nucleotides: 9. The record originates from a study of cytomegalovirus exposure and HLA in healthy donors. Assay used: immunoSEQ multiplex PCR; TCRdb lists only in-frame clones, some missing. The sample lists some 140,000 clones, about nine tenths seen once, with about 6.6% in the top ten. Study findings and constraints: Cytomegalovirus status was reportedly diagnosed by the classifier with high specificity and sensitivity.

This receptor was obtained from a woman in her twenties or thirties in good health and CMV-seropositive. Sequenced sample: PBMCs. The J gene is TRBJ2-5, the V gene TRBV6-4, with TRBD1 identical over 9 bases. CDR3 loop: CASMGGTGQKTQYF. The CDR3 nucleotides are TGTGCCAGCATGGGGGGGACAGGGCAAAAGACCCAGTACTTC.